These 10 T cell receptor beta chains were all obtained from the same sample, sequenced in a study of blood T cell repertoires in COVID-19. The assay was immunoSEQ multiplex PCR, and TCRdb's table has in-frame clones only and misses some. The table records 150,000 to 200,000 clones, around 90% of them present only once. Sequencing input: PBMCs or T cells enriched from blood (not recorded which). Source of these receptors: a woman in her twenties or thirties who had recovered from COVID-19.

The chain carries TRBV29-1 and TRBJ2-1; maybe TRBD2 (5 bases). The CDR3 spans 13 residues. Per the germline V gene, CDR1 is SQVTM and CDR2 is ANQGSEA. V dropped 6 bases and J dropped 10 bases, with 19 bases sitting between them. Here the CDR3 reads CSVRGSGSREQFF. DNA for the CDR3: TGCAGCGTGAGAGGGAGTGGGTCAAGGGAGCAGTTCTTC.

This clone was detected only a few times. The rearrangement uses TRBV7-3 and TRBJ2-1, with D possibly being TRBD2 (5 bases). The germline gives CDR1 SGHTA, CDR2 FQGTGA. V lost 1 base and J lost 7, with 11 bases in between. The CDR3 is 14 residues long. The DNA of the CDR3 is TGTGCCAGCAGCTTAAACTACGGGGAAAATGAGCAGTTCTTC. Translation gives CASSLNYGENEQFF.

This chain connects TRBV6-4 to TRBJ1-2, with 8 bases matching TRBD1. The CDR3 length is 15 residues. The junction had 7 bases not matched to a gene; V was cut back by 3 bases and J by 4 bases. Looked up from germline, CDR1 is MRHNA and CDR2 is SNTAGT. CDR3 protein: CASSDISRGPYGYTF. DNA for the CDR3: TGTGCCAGCAGTGATATTTCCAGGGGGCCCTATGGCTACACCTTC.

This clone was counted a single time. The V and J genes are TRBV19 and TRBJ1-1; 10 bases are a match to TRBD1. V lost 4 bases, J lost 5 bases, and 10 bases stayed unmatched. This CDR3 has 16 residues. From germline, CDR1 is LNHDA and CDR2 SQIVND (reference sequence). CDR3: CASSTRDRGRGTEAFF. In DNA, the CDR3 is TGTGCCAGTAGTACCCGGGACAGGGGACGTGGGACTGAAGCTTTCTTT.

The V gene is TRBV29-1, the J gene TRBJ1-3, with D possibly TRBD1 on 6 matching bases. Germline loops: CDR1 SQVTM, CDR2 ANQGSEA. Trimming took 5 bases from V and 1 from J, leaving 15 bases between them. The CDR3 is made up of 15 amino acids. The CDR3 loop is CSVLHTGTSGNTIYF. DNA for the CDR3: TGCAGCGTTCTTCACACCGGGACATCTGGAAACACCATATATTTT.

J is TRBJ1-5 and V is TRBV2; 7 nucleotides line up with TRBD1. Trimming took 6 bases from V and 0 from J; bases not matched to a gene: 11. Germline V gene sequence: CDR1 SNHLY, CDR2 FYNNEI. The CDR3 covers 17 residues. The CDR3 coding sequence is TGTGCCAGCAGACTAGGGACAGCAAGGAATAGCAATCAGCCCCAGCATTTT. This translates into CASRLGTARNSNQPQHF. The whole variable domain, remainder taken from reference TRBV2 and TRBJ1-5, is EPEVTQTPSHQVTQMGQEVILRCVPISNHLYFYWYRQILGQKVEFLVSFYNNEISEKSEIFDDQFSVERPDGSNFTLKIRSTKLEDSAMYFCASRLGTARNSNQPQHFGDGTRLSIL.

The V call is TRBV29-1, the J call TRBJ2-1; 7 bases are a match to TRBD1. The junction had 19 bases not matched to a gene; V was cut back by 7 bases and J by 10 bases. This CDR3 is built from 15 residues. In germline, CDR1 is SQVTM, CDR2 ANQGSEA. CDR3 sequence (DNA): TGCAGCGCCCGAGGTGGACAGGCTTATGGGGTGGAGCAGTTCTTC. Amino acids: CSARGGQAYGVEQFF.

The chain couples TRBV5-1 to TRBJ1-1; D ambiguous. With 0 bases removed from V and 3 bases from J, the gap between germline ends came to 9 bases. The CDR3 consists of 14 residues. Germline V gene data show CDR1 as SGHRS and CDR2 as YFSETQ. CDR3 coding DNA: TGCGCCAGCAGCTTGGGGGTCGGGGACACTGAAGCTTTCTTT. The encoded protein is CASSLGVGDTEAFF.

A few counts support this clone. The chain recombines TRBV6-4 with TRBJ1-5; TRBD1 is a possible D gene (5 bases). This CDR3 contains 16 residues. Germline CDR1 reads MRHNA; CDR2 reads SNTAGT. Trimming cost V 0 bases and J 0 bases, with 9 bases left between them. The DNA of the CDR3 is TGTGCCAGCAGTGACTCCGGGGGGGATAGCAATCAGCCCCAGCATTTT. It codes for CASSDSGGDSNQPQHF.

This chain uses TRBV9 with TRBJ1-1; TRBD1 agrees at 11 bases. Germline lookup yields CDR1 SGDLS and CDR2 YYNGEE. J was trimmed by 1 base and V by 4 bases; bases with no gene match: 3. This CDR3 is 15 amino acids long. This CDR3 reads CASSSDRGPNTEAFF. For the CDR3, the DNA is TGTGCCAGCAGCTCGGACAGGGGGCCGAACACTGAAGCTTTCTTT.